This T cell receptor beta chain appears in the sequencing data of a study of T cells expressing NK-cell markers. TCRdb re-called the 5' RACE reads; one entry per CDR3 protein, DNA not given. The specimen's table records approximately 110,000 distinct CDR3 sequences. Looked up from germline, CDR1 is SGHTA and CDR2 is FQGNSA. This CDR3 spans 14 amino acids. The sample comprised blood T cells: a sorted CD56 or NKG2C T cell subset, CD4+ or CD8+ T cells, or bulk PBMC T cells (not recorded which). The sequence was collected from a woman aged 18-69 years in good health. The V gene is TRBV7-2, the J gene TRBJ2-7; with no DNA, the TCRdb D assignment of TRBD2 cannot be verified. CDR3: CASSWGLAGDEQYF.